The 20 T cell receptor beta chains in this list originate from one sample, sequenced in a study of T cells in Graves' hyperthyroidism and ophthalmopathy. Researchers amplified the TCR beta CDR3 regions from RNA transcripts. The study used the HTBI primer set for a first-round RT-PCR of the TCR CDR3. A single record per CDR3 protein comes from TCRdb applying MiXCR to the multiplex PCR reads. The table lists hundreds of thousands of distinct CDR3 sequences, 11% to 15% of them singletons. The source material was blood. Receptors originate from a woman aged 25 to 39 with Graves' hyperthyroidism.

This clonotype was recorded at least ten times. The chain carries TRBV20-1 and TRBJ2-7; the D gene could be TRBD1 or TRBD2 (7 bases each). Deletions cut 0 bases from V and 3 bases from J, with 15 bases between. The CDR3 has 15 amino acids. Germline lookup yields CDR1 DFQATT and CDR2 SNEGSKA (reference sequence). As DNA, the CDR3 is TGCAGTGCTAGAGAGGGCAGGGGGGGCTACTACGAGCAGTACTTC. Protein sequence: CSAREGRGGYYEQYF.

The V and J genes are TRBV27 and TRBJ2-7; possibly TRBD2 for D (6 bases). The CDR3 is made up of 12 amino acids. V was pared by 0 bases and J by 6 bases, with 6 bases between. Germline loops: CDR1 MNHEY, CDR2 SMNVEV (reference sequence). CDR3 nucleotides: TGTGCCAGCAGTTTATCGGGGGGCGAGCAGTACTTC. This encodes CASSLSGGEQYF.

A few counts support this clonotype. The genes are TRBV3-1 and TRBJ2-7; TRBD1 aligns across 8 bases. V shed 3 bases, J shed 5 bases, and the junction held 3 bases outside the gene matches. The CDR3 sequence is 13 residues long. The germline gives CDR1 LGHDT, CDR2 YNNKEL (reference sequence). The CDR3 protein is CASSQTGAHEQYF. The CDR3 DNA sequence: TGTGCCAGCAGCCAGACAGGGGCCCACGAGCAGTACTTC.

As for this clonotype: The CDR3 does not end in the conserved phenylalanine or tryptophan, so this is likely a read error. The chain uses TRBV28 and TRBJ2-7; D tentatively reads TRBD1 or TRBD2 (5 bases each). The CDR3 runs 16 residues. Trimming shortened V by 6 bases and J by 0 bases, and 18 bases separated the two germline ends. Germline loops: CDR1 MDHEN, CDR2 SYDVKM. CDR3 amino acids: CASSGPGTQSSYEQYL. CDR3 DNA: TGTGCCAGCAGCGGACCCGGGACCCAGAGCTCCTACGAGCAGTACCTC.

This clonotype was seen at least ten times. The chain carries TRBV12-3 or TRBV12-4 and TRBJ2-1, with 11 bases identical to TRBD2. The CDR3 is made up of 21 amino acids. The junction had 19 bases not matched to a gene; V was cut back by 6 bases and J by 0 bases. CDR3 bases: TGTGCCAGCAGGCATTATGGCTATGGAGGGACTAGCGGTTACTCCTACAATGAGCAGTTCTTC. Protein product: CASRHYGYGGTSGYSYNEQFF.

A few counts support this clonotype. The CDR3 nucleotides are TGTGCCAGCAGAGTCCTGGACAGGGAGGAAGATACGCAGTATTTT. This sequence encodes CASRVLDREEDTQYF. This chain uses TRBV2 with TRBJ2-3; 8 bases are a match to TRBD1. The V gene's germline CDR1 is SNHLY and CDR2 FYNNEI. Trimming cost V 6 bases and J 5 bases; bases outside gene matches: 10. This CDR3 spans 15 amino acids.

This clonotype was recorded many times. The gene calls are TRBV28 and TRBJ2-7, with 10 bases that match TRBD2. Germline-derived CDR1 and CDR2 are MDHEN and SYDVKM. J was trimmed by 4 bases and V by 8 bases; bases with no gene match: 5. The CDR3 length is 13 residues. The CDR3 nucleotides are TGTGCCAGCCTAACTAGCGGGGAGTACGAGCAGTACTTC. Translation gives CASLTSGEYEQYF.

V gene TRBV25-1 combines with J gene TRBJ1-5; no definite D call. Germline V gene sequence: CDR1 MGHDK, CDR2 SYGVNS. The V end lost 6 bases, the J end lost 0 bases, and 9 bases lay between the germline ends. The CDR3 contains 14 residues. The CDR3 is CASREAGSNQPQHF. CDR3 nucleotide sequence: TGTGCCAGCAGAGAAGCGGGTAGCAATCAGCCCCAGCATTTT.

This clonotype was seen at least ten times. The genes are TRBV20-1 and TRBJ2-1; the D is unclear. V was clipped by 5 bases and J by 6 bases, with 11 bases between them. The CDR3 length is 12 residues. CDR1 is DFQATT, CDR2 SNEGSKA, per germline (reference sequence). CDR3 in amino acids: CSAGTALNEQFF. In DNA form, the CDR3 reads TGCAGTGCTGGTACCGCACTCAATGAGCAGTTCTTC.

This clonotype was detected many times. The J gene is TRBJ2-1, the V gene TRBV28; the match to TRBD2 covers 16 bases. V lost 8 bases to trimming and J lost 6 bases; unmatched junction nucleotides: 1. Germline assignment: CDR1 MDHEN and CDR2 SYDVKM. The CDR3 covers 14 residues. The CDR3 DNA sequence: TGTGCCAGCGGGACTAGCGGGAGGGGCAATGAGCAGTTCTTC. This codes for CASGTSGRGNEQFF.

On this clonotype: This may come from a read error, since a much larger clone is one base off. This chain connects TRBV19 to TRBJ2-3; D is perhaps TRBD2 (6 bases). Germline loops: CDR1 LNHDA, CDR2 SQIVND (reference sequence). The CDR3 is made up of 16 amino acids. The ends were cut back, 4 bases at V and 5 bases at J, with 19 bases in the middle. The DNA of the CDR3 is TGTGCCAGTAGTACCGCGACAAGCGGCGGGGTAGATACGCAGTATTTT. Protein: CASSTATSGGVDTQYF. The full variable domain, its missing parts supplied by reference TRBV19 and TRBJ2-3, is DGGITQSPKYLFRKEGQNVTLSCEQNLNHDAMYWYRQDPGQGLRLIYYSQIVNDFQKGDIAEGYSVSREKKESFPLTVTSAQKNPTAFYLCASSTATSGGVDTQYFGPGTRLTVL.

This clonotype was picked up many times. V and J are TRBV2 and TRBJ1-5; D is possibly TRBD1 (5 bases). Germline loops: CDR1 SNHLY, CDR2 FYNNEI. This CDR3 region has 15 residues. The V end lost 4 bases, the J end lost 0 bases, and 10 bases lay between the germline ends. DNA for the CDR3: TGTGCCAGCAGTGCCCAGACAGTTAGCAATCAGCCCCAGCATTTT. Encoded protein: CASSAQTVSNQPQHF. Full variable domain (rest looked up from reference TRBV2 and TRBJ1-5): EPEVTQTPSHQVTQMGQEVILRCVPISNHLYFYWYRQILGQKVEFLVSFYNNEISEKSEIFDDQFSVERPDGSNFTLKIRSTKLEDSAMYFCASSAQTVSNQPQHFGDGTRLSIL.

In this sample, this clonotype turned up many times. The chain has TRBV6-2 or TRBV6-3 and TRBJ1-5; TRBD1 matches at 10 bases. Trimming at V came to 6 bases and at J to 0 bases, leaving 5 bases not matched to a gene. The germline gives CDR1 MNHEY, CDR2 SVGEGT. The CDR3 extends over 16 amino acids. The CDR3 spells CASRRRDRGSNQPQHF. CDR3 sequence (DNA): TGTGCCAGCAGACGCCGGGACAGGGGTAGCAATCAGCCCCAGCATTTT.

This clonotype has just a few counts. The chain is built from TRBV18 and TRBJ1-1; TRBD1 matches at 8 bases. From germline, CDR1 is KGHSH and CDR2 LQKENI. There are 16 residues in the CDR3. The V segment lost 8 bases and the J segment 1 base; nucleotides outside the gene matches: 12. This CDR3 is CASPTGVAYWNTEAFF. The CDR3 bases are TGTGCCAGCCCGACAGGGGTAGCCTACTGGAACACTGAAGCTTTCTTT. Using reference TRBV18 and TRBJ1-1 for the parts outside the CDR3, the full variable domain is NAGVMQNPRHLVRRRGQEARLRCSPMKGHSHVYWYRQLPEEGLKFMVYLQKENIIDESGMPKERFSAEFPKEGPSILRIQQVVRGDSAAYFCASPTGVAYWNTEAFFGQGTRLTVV.

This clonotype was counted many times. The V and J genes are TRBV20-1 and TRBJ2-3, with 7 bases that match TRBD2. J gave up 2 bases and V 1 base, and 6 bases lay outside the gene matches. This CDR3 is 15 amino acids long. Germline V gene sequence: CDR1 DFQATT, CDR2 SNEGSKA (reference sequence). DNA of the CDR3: TGCAGTGCTAGAGGCCTTACTAGCGTCACAGATACGCAGTATTTT. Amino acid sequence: CSARGLTSVTDTQYF.

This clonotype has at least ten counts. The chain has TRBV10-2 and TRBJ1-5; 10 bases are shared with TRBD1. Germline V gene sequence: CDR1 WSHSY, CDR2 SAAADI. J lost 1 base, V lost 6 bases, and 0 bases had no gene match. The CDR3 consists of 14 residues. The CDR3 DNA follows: TGCGCCAGCAGGGACAGGGGGAGCAATCAGCCCCAGCATTTT. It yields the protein CASRDRGSNQPQHF.

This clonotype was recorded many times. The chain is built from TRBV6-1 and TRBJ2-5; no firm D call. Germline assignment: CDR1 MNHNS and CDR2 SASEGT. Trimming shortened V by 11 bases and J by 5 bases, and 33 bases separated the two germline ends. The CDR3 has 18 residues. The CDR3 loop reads CAASPLIGPAVECETQYF. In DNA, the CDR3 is TGTGCCGCCTCTCCGTTAATAGGACCGGCTGTAGAATGCGAGACCCAGTACTTC.

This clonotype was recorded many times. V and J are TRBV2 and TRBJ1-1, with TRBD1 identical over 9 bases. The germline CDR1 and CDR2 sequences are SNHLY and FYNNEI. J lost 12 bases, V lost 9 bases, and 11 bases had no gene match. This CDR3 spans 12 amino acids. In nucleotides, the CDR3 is TGTGCCAGTCTAGGGACAGGGTGGTATTCTTTCTTT. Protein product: CASLGTGWYSFF.

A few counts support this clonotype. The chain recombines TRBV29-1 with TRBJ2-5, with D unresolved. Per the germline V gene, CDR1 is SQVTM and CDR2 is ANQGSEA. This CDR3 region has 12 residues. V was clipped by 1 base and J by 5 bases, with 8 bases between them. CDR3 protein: CSVEGSLETQYF. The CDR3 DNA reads TGCAGCGTTGAAGGGAGCTTGGAGACCCAGTACTTC.

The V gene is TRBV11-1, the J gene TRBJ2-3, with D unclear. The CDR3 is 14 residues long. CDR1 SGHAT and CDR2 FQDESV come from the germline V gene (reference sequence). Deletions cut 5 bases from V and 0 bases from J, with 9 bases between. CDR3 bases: TGTGCCAGCAGCCCCGGTTCTAGCACAGATACGCAGTATTTT. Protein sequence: CASSPGSSTDTQYF.